This T cell receptor beta chain originates from a study of blood T cell repertoires in COVID-19. Across the whole study: PBMCs, B-cell-depleted T cells, or T cells provided the cDNA or gDNA that made up the material.

The germline gives CDR1 SEHNR, CDR2 FQNEAQ (reference sequence). The junction had 5 bases not matched to a gene; V was cut back by 5 bases and J by 4 bases. This CDR3 is 15 amino acids long. Profiling relied on immunoSEQ multiplex PCR, and the TCRdb table lists in-frame clones only, not all of them. This table holds about 300,000 clones, around 86% found once. Material for sequencing was peripheral blood. This chain joins TRBV7-9 and TRBJ2-1; 10 bases match TRBD2. The sequence came from a woman aged 45 to 65 with acute or convalescent COVID-19. CDR3 amino acids: CASSPSGSRYNEQFF. As DNA, the CDR3 is TGTGCCAGCAGCCCTAGCGGGAGTCGGTACAATGAGCAGTTCTTC.